This TCR beta chain was retrieved from a study of blood T cell repertoires in COVID-19. At the level of the study: Collection of acute and convalescent COVID-19 samples took place in the United States, Italy and Spain. Sources were T cells, B-cell-depleted T cells, or PBMCs; the material itself was cDNA or gDNA.

CDR3 length: 11 amino acids. Germline-derived CDR1 and CDR2 are GTSNPN and SVGIG (reference sequence). The V gene lost 4 bases and the J gene lost 6 bases, with 9 bases spanning the gap. Per the study methods: Amplification of reference gene primers was used by the study to estimate nucleated cell counts. Generated by immunoSEQ multiplex PCR, the TCRdb table keeps only in-frame clones and is missing some. The V and J calls and clone size come from that table; D and trimming were worked out from the DNA. The repertoire includes around 81,000 clones, around 80% of them detected once, and under 15% sits in the top ten.

This chain links TRBV30 with TRBJ1-2; D remains ambiguous. Sequencing was done on a sample of peripheral blood. The TCR comes from a human donor in a cohort sampled during active COVID-19. CDR3 bases: TGTGCCTGGATGTGGGCAGATGGCTACACCTTC. Encoded protein: CAWMWADGYTF.